One sample yielded the 18 T cell receptor beta chains listed below, sequenced in a study of blood T cell repertoires in COVID-19 (dated by TCRdb to the early 2020s). The protocol used for the library was the immunoSEQ multiplex PCR assay. TCRdb mirrors the immuneACCESS table, restricted to in-frame sequences. Some clones are absent from its copies; in checked studies, under half trace to an unresolved V gene, and the reason for the others is unknown. The sample profile shows approximately 170,000 clones; more than 65% of them were found once. Approximately 2.5% of the sample belongs to the ten largest clones. Sequenced sample: peripheral blood. Receptors were obtained from a human donor with acute or convalescent COVID-19. The donor label of this sample is uncertain.

This chain links TRBV7-2 with TRBJ2-1; 14 nucleotides align to TRBD2. CDR1 SGHTA and CDR2 FQGNSA come from the germline V gene. The CDR3 loop spans 17 amino acids. Trimming removed 1 base from V and 6 bases from J; junction bases left unmatched: 5. The CDR3 region has the DNA TGTGCCAGCAGCTTAGTAGCCGGGACTAGCGGGGGCAATGAGCAGTTCTTC. Translated, it gives CASSLVAGTSGGNEQFF. Variable domain in full (rest from reference TRBV7-2 and TRBJ2-1): GAGVSQSPSNKVTEKGKDVELRCDPISGHTALYWYRQSLGQGLEFLIYFQGNSAPDKSGLPSDRFSAERTGGSVSTLTIQRTQQEDSAVYLCASSLVAGTSGGNEQFFGPGTRLTVL.

The chain couples TRBV6-5 to TRBJ2-3, with TRBD2 identical over 11 bases. The trim removed 7 bases at V and 2 bases at J, leaving 5 bases unmatched. Germline V gene sequence: CDR1 MNHEY, CDR2 SVGAGI. This CDR3 comprises 15 residues. CDR3: CASNLLAGATDTQYF. CDR3 nucleotides: TGTGCCAGCAACCTACTAGCGGGAGCCACAGATACGCAGTATTTT.

The V gene is TRBV3-1 (or the pseudogene TRBV3-2), the J gene TRBJ1-1, with 8 bases matching TRBD1. Germline V gives CDR1 LGHDT, CDR2 YNNKEL (reference sequence). The CDR3 has 14 residues. V was clipped by 4 bases and J by 5 bases; unmatched bases: 6. CDR3 region: CASSLGQAETEAFF. The CDR3 DNA follows: TGTGCCAGCAGCCTGGGACAGGCCGAAACTGAAGCTTTCTTT.

The J gene is TRBJ2-5, the V gene TRBV7-2, with 9 bases aligning to TRBD2. V lost 5 bases to trimming and J lost 7 bases; unmatched junction nucleotides: 11. The CDR3 totals 15 residues. Per the germline V gene, CDR1 is SGHTA and CDR2 is FQGNSA. The DNA of the CDR3 is TGTGCCAGCAGCCCTTTAGCGGGAGAAGGAGCGACCCAGTACTTC. This codes for CASSPLAGEGATQYF.

The chain's CDR3 is CASSGGSKDEQFF. CDR3 nucleotide sequence: TGTGCCAGCAGTGGTGGGAGTAAGGATGAGCAGTTCTTC. The rearrangement uses TRBV6-1 and TRBJ2-1, with D possibly matching TRBD2 (5 bases). V gave up 4 bases and J gave up 8 bases, with 12 bases separating them. Germline V gene lookup returns CDR1 MNHNS and CDR2 SASEGT. This CDR3 contains 13 residues.

The chain recombines TRBV5-4 with TRBJ2-7; possibly TRBD1 for D (6 bases). CDR3 length: 13 amino acids. V was trimmed by 3 bases and J by 9 bases, leaving 16 bases between them. The germline V gene encodes CDR1 SGHNT and CDR2 YYREEE (reference sequence). The chain's CDR3 is CASSSVGAGVQYF. The CDR3 bases are TGTGCCAGCAGCTCGGTGGGGGCAGGGGTGCAGTACTTC.

The rearrangement uses TRBV11-2 and TRBJ1-1; D remains unclear. The CDR3 is 15 residues long. V was cut by 5 bases and J by 6 bases, with 19 bases left in between. Per the germline V gene, CDR1 is SGHAT and CDR2 is FQNNGV. As DNA, the CDR3 is TGTGCCAGCAGCCTCTCCTTATGGGGAGAGCCTGAAGCTTTCTTT. As protein: CASSLSLWGEPEAFF.

V and J are TRBV5-1 and TRBJ2-5; D is perhaps TRBD1 (6 bases). The V gene lost 4 bases and the J gene lost 5 bases, with 24 bases spanning the gap. Germline values: CDR1 SGHRS, CDR2 YFSETQ. CDR3 size: 17 residues. CDR3 sequence reads: CASSTQQGPGTQETQYF. As DNA, the CDR3 is TGCGCCAGCAGCACTCAACAGGGACCGGGGACCCAGGAGACCCAGTACTTC.

The chain employs TRBV24-1 and TRBJ1-2; weak D call: TRBD1 (6 bases). The CDR3 extends over 10 amino acids. Germline V gene data show CDR1 as KGHDR and CDR2 as SFDVKD. The V and J ends lost 12 bases and 6 bases respectively, with 10 bases between them. The CDR3 loop reads CAHRENGYTF. As DNA, the CDR3 is TGTGCCCACAGGGAAAATGGCTACACCTTC.

The rearrangement links TRBV7-2 to TRBJ1-5, with D unresolved. This CDR3 spans 18 amino acids. Germline CDR1 and CDR2: SGHTA and FQGNSA. Trimming removed 5 bases at V and 0 bases at J, with 20 bases between. The CDR3 DNA reads TGTGCCAGCAGCCTCCGCGCAGGCTACCCTTATAGCAATCAGCCCCAGCATTTT. Its translation is CASSLRAGYPYSNQPQHF. Drawing the rest from reference TRBV7-2 and TRBJ1-5, the complete variable domain is GAGVSQSPSNKVTEKGKDVELRCDPISGHTALYWYRQSLGQGLEFLIYFQGNSAPDKSGLPSDRFSAERTGGSVSTLTIQRTQQEDSAVYLCASSLRAGYPYSNQPQHFGDGTRLSIL.

The chain recombines TRBV14 with TRBJ2-2; 11 bases fit TRBD1. The CDR3 covers 16 residues. Germline CDR1 SGHDN, CDR2 FVKESK. With V trimmed by 4 bases and J by 5 bases, 6 bases remained unmatched. The CDR3 coding sequence is TGTGCCAGCAGCCGGGGACAGGGGGTAGTGACCGGGGAGCTGTTTTTT. Amino acid sequence: CASSRGQGVVTGELFF.

The rearrangement joins TRBV5-1 to TRBJ2-3, with 11 bases fitting TRBD1. The CDR3 extends over 16 amino acids. The trim removed 4 bases at V and 7 bases at J, leaving 11 bases unmatched. Germline V CDR1 and CDR2: SGHRS, YFSETQ. CDR3 loop: CASSLRDRGFWNTQYF. CDR3 DNA: TGCGCCAGCAGCCTCCGGGACAGGGGGTTTTGGAATACGCAGTATTTT.

The chain has TRBV18 and TRBJ2-1, with D perhaps TRBD1 (5 bases). Germline CDR1 and CDR2: KGHSH and LQKENI. V was clipped by 6 bases and J by 4 bases, with 19 bases between them. This CDR3 contains 16 residues. CDR3 coding DNA: TGTGCCAGCTCCCCCGTCCCAGGGAAGGCATACAATGAGCAGTTCTTC. It specifies CASSPVPGKAYNEQFF. Variable domain in full (rest from reference TRBV18 and TRBJ2-1): NAGVMQNPRHLVRRRGQEARLRCSPMKGHSHVYWYRQLPEEGLKFMVYLQKENIIDESGMPKERFSAEFPKEGPSILRIQQVVRGDSAAYFCASSPVPGKAYNEQFFGPGTRLTVL.

The genes are TRBV19 and TRBJ1-1; D call uncertain. Germline V gives CDR1 LNHDA, CDR2 SQIVND (reference sequence). The CDR3 runs to 13 residues. V was trimmed by 6 bases and J by 4 bases, leaving 12 bases between them. The DNA of the CDR3 is TGTGCCAGTAGCCTCAACGGTATCACTGAAGCTTTCTTT. Protein product: CASSLNGITEAFF.

The chain joins TRBV5-5 to TRBJ1-1; 10 bases match TRBD1. The CDR3 extends over 14 amino acids. The germline gives CDR1 SGHKS, CDR2 YYEKEE (reference sequence). The V and J ends lost 3 bases and 5 bases, in that order; junction bases with no gene match: 4. The CDR3 loop reads CASSSTGGGTEAFF. In DNA form, the CDR3 reads TGTGCCAGCAGCTCGACAGGGGGCGGTACTGAAGCTTTCTTT.

This chain uses TRBV19 with TRBJ2-3, with D possibly being TRBD1 (5 bases). Trimming pared 11 bases from V and 6 bases from J, leaving 18 bases between. The CDR3 consists of 13 residues. Germline V gives CDR1 LNHDA, CDR2 SQIVND (reference sequence). As DNA, the CDR3 is TGTGCCCGCTTGGGGATGTACAGGGATACGCAGTATTTT. Encoded protein: CARLGMYRDTQYF.

The genes are TRBV7-9 and TRBJ2-7; 10 bases line up with TRBD1. Trimming at V came to 4 bases and at J to 1 base, leaving 4 bases not matched to a gene. The germline V gene encodes CDR1 SEHNR and CDR2 FQNEAQ (reference sequence). The CDR3 length is 15 residues. The DNA for the CDR3 is TGTGCCAGCAGCTCCGGACAGGGGGGATCCTACGAGCAGTACTTC. Translating it yields CASSSGQGGSYEQYF. Filled out from reference TRBV7-9 and TRBJ2-7, the complete variable domain reads DTGVSQNPRHKITKRGQNVTFRCDPISEHNRLYWYRQTLGQGPEFLTYFQNEAQLEKSRLLSDRFSAERPKGSFSTLEIQRTEQGDSAMYLCASSSGQGGSYEQYFGPGTRLTVT.

Details on this clone: Other nucleotide sequences in the sample specify the same CDR3. The chain uses TRBV6-5 and TRBJ1-2; 9 bases fit TRBD1. Germline CDR1 is MNHEY and CDR2 is SVGAGI. J gave up 4 bases and V 6 bases, and 9 bases lay outside the gene matches. This CDR3 is 15 amino acids long. The CDR3 protein is CASSSDRGRGYGYTF. CDR3 bases: TGTGCCAGCAGCTCGGACAGGGGAAGGGGCTATGGCTACACCTTC.